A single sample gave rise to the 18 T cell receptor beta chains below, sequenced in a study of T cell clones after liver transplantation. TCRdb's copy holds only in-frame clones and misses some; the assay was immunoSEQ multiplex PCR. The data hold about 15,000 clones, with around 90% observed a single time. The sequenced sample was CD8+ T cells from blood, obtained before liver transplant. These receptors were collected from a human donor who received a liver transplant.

Here the CDR3 reads CASSPGAGQGLNEQYF. The CDR3 DNA reads as TGTGCCAGCAGCCCAGGGGCGGGACAGGGTCTCAACGAGCAGTACTTC. The chain carries TRBV7-8 and TRBJ2-7; 9 positions agree with TRBD1. Germline CDR1 reads SGHVS; CDR2 reads FQNEAQ. The CDR3 runs 16 residues. V shed 5 bases, J shed 5 bases, and the junction held 13 bases outside the gene matches.

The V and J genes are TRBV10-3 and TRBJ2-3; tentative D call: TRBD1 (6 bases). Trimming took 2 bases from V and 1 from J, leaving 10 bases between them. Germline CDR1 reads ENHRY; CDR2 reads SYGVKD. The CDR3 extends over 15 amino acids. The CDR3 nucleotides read TGTGCCATCAGTGAGCACAGGGTAGGCACAGATACGCAGTATTTT. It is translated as CAISEHRVGTDTQYF.

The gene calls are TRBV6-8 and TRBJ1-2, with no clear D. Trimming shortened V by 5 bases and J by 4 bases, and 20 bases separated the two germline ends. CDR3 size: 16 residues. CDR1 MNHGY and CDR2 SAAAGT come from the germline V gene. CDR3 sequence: CASSEILPRKTYGYTF. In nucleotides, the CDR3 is TGTGCCAGCAGTGAGATCTTACCTAGAAAGACCTATGGCTACACCTTC.

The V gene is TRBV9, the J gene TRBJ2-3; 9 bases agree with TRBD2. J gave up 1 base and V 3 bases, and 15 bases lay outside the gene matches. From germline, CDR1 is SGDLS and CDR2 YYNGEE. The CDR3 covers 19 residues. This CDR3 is CASSDSGTSFRGGTDTQYF. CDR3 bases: TGTGCCAGCAGCGACTCCGGGACTAGCTTTCGCGGTGGCACAGATACGCAGTATTTT.

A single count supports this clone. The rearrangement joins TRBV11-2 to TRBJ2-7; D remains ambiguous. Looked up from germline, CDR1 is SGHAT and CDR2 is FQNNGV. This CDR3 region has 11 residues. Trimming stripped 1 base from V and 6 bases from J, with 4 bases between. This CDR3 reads CASSLVLEQYF. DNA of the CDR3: TGTGCCAGCAGCTTAGTCCTCGAGCAGTACTTC.

CDR3 nucleotides: TGTGCCAGCAGCCCTGGGCCCTACGAGCAGTACTTC. As protein: CASSPGPYEQYF. J is TRBJ2-7 and V is TRBV4-2; D remains ambiguous. V was trimmed by 4 bases and J by 2 bases, leaving 6 bases between them. CDR3 length: 12 residues. Germline V lookup: CDR1 LGHNA, CDR2 YNFKEQ.

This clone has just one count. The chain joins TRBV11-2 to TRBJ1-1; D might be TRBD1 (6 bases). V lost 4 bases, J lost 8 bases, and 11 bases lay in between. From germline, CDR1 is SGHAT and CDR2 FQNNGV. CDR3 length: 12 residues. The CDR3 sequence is CASSSGGREAFF. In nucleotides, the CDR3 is TGTGCCAGCAGCTCGGGGGGCCGGGAAGCTTTCTTT.

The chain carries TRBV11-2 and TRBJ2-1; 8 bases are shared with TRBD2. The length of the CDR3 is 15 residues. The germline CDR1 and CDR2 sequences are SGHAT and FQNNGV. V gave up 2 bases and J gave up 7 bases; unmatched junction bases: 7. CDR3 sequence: CASSLLAGGLNEQFF. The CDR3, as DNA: TGTGCCAGCAGCTTATTGGCGGGAGGTCTGAATGAGCAGTTCTTC.

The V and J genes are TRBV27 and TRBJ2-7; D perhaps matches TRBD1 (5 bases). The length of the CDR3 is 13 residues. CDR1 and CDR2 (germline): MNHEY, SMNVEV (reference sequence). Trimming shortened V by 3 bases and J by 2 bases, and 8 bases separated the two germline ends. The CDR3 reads CASSFRAPYEQYF. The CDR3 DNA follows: TGTGCCAGCAGTTTCAGGGCCCCCTACGAGCAGTACTTC.

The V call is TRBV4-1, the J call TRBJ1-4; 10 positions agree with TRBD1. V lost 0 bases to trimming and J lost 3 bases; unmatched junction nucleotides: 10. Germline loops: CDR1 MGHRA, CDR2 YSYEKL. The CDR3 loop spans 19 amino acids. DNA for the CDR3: TGCGCCAGCAGCCAAGAGGGGGGGGACAGGGGAAGGGCTAATGAAAAACTGTTTTTT. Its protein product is CASSQEGGDRGRANEKLFF.

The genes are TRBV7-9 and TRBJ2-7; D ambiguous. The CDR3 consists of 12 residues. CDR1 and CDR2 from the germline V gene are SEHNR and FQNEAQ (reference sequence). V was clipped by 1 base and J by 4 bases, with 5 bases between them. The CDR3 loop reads CASSLGSYEQYF. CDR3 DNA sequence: TGTGCCAGCAGCTTAGGCAGTTACGAGCAGTACTTC.

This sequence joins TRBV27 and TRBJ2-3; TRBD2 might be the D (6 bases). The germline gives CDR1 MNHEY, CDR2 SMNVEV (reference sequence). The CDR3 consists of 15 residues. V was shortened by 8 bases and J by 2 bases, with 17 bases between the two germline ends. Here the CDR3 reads CASGNSGRFTDTQYF. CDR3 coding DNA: TGTGCCAGCGGAAATAGCGGTAGATTCACAGATACGCAGTATTTT.

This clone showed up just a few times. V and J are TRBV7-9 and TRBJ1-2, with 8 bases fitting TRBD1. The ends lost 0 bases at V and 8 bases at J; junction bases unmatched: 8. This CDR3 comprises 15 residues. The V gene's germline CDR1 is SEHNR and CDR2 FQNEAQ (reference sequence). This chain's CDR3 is CASSLASGGPGGYTF. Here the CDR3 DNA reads TGTGCCAGCAGCTTAGCTTCAGGGGGCCCTGGGGGCTACACCTTC. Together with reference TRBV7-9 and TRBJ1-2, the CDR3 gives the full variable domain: DTGVSQNPRHKITKRGQNVTFRCDPISEHNRLYWYRQTLGQGPEFLTYFQNEAQLEKSRLLSDRFSAERPKGSFSTLEIQRTEQGDSAMYLCASSLASGGPGGYTFGSGTRLTVV.

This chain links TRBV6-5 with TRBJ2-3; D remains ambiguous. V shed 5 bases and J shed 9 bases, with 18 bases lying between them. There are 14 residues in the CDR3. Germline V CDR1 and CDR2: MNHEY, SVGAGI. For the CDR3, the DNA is TGTGCCAGCAGTAAACAGCCCCACAGAGAGACGCAGTATTTT. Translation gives CASSKQPHRETQYF.

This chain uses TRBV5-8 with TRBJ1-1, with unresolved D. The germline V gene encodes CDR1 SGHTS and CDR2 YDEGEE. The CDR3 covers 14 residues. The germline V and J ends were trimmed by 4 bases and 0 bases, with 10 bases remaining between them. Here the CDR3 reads CASSLGLMNTEAFF. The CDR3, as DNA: TGTGCCAGCAGCCTGGGCCTCATGAACACTGAAGCTTTCTTT.

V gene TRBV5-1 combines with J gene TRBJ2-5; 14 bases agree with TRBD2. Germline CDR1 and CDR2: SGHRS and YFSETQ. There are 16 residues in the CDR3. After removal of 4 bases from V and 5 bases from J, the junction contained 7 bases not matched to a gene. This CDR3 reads CASSAGLAGVGETQYF. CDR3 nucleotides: TGCGCCAGCAGCGCGGGACTAGCGGGAGTGGGCGAGACCCAGTACTTC.

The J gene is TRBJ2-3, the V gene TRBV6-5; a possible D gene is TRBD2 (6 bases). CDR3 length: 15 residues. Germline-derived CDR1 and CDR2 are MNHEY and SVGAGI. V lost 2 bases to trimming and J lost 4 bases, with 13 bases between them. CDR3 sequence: CASSYGWEVPDTQYF. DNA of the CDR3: TGTGCCAGCAGTTACGGGTGGGAGGTTCCAGATACGCAGTATTTT.

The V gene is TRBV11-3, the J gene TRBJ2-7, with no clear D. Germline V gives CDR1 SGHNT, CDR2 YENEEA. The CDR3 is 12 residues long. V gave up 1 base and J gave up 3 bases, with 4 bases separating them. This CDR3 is CASSLGNYEQYF. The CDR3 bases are TGTGCCAGCAGCTTAGGGAACTACGAGCAGTACTTC.